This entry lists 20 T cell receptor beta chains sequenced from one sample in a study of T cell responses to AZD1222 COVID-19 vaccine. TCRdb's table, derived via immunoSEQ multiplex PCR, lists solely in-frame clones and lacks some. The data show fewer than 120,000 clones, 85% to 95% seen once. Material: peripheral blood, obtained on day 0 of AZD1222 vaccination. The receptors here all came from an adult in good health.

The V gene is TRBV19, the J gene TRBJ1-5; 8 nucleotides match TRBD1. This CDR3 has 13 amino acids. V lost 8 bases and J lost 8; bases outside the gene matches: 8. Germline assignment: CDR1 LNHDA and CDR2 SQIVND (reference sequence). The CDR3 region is CASRSTGVKPQHF. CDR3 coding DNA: TGTGCCAGTCGCTCGACAGGGGTCAAGCCCCAGCATTTT.

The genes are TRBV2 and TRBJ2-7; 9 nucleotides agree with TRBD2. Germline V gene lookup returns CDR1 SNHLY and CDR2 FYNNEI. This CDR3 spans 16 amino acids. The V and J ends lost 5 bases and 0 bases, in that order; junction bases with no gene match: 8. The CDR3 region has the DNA TGTGCCAGCAGTCTACTAGCGGGCCACAGCTCCTACGAGCAGTACTTC. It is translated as CASSLLAGHSSYEQYF.

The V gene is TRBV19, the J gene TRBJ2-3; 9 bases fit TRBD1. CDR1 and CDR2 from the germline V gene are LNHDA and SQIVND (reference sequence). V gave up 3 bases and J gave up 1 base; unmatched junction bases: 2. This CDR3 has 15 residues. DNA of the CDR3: TGTGCCAGTAGTATGGACAGGGGTGGCACAGATACGCAGTATTTT. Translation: CASSMDRGGTDTQYF.

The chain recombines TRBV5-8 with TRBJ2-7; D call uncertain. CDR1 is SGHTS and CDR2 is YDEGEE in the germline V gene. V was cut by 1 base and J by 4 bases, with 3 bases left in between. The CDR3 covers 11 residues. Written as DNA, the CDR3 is TGTGCCAGCAGCTTGAGGTACGAGCAGTACTTC. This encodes CASSLRYEQYF.

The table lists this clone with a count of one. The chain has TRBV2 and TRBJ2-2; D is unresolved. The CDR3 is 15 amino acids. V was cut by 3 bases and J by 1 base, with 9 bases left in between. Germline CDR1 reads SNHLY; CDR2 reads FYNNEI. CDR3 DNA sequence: TGTGCCAGCAGTGAGGAAGCTAAGAACACCGGGGAGCTGTTTTTT. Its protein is CASSEEAKNTGELFF.

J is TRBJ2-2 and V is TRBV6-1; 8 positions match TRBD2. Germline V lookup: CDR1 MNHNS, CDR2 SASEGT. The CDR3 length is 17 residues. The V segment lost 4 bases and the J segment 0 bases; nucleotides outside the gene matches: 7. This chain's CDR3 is CASSVRGGPSNTGELFF. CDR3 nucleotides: TGTGCCAGCAGTGTCCGCGGGGGGCCCTCGAACACCGGGGAGCTGTTTTTT.

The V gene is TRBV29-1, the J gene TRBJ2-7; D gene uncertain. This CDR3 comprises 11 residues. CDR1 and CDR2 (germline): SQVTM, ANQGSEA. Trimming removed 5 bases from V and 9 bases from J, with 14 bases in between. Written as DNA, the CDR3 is TGCAGCGTTCTAGTTTCTTCCTCGCAGTACTTC. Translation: CSVLVSSSQYF.

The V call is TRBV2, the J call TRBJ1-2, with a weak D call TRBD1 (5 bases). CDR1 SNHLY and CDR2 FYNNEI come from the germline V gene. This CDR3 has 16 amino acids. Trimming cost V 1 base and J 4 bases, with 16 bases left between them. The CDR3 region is CASSEGEEGYRYGYTF. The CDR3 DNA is TGTGCCAGCAGTGAAGGGGAGGAGGGGTACCGCTATGGCTACACCTTC.

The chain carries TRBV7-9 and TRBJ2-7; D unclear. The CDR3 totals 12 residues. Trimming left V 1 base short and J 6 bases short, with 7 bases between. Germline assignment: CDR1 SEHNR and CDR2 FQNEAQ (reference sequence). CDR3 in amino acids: CASSLDKSEQYF. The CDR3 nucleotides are TGTGCCAGCAGCTTAGATAAATCCGAGCAGTACTTC.

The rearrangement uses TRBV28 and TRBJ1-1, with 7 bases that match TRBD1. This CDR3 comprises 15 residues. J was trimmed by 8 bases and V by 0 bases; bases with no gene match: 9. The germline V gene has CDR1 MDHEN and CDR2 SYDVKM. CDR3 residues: CASSLWRGQDREAFF. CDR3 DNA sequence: TGTGCCAGCAGTTTATGGAGGGGGCAGGACCGAGAAGCTTTCTTT.

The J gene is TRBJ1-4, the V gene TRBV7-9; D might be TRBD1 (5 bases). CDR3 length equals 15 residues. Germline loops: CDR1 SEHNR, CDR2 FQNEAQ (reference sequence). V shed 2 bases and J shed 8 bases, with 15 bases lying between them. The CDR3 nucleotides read TGTGCCAGCAGCTTATCCGGGACGATAAGAGAAAAACTGTTTTTT. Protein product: CASSLSGTIREKLFF.

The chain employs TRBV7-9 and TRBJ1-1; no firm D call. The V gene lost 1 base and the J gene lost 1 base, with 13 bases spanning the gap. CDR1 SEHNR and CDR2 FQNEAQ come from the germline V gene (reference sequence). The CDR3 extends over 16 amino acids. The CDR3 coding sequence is TGTGCCAGCAGCTTAGAAGTATGGGCAGGGAACACTGAAGCTTTCTTT. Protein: CASSLEVWAGNTEAFF.

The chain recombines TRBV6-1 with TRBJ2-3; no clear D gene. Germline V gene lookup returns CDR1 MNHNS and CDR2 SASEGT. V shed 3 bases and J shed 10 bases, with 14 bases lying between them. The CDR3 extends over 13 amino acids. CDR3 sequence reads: CASSDLGLRPQYF. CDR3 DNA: TGTGCCAGCAGTGATTTAGGGTTGCGGCCGCAGTATTTT.

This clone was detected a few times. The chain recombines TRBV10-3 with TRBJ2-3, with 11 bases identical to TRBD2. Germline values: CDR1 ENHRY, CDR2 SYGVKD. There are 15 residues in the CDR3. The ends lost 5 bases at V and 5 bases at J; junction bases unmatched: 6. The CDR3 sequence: CAISLAGGHGDTQYF. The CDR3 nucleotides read TGTGCCATCAGTCTAGCGGGGGGCCATGGAGATACGCAGTATTTT.

The CDR3 bases are TGTGCCAGTAGTCCCCCTGAGAACCCCCGAGCTTTCTTT. This gives the protein CASSPPENPRAFF. The chain joins TRBV19 to TRBJ1-1; unclear D gene. The CDR3 contains 13 residues. The germline V gene encodes CDR1 LNHDA and CDR2 SQIVND (reference sequence). The V gene lost 5 bases and the J gene lost 10 bases, with 17 bases spanning the gap.

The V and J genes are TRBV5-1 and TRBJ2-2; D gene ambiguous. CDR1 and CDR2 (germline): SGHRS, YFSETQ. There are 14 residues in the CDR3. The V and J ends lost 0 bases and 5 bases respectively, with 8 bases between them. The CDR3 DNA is TGCGCCAGCAGCTTGGGGCAAAGAACCGGGGAGCTGTTTTTT. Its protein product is CASSLGQRTGELFF.

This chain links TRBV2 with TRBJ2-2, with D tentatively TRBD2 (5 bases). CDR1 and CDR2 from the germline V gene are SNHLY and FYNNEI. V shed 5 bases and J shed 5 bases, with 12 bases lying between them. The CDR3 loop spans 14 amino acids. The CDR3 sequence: CASSYSGYTGELFF. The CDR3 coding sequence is TGTGCCAGCAGTTACAGCGGTTATACCGGGGAGCTGTTTTTT.

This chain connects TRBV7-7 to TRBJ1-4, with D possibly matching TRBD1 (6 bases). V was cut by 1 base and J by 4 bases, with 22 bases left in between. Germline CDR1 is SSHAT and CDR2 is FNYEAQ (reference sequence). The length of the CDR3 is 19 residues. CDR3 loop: CASSLGSGGPILFNEKLFF. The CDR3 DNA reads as TGTGCCAGCAGCTTAGGTTCGGGGGGGCCCATACTATTTAATGAAAAACTGTTTTTT. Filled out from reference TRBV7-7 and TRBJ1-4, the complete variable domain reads GAGVSQSPRYKVTKRGQDVTLRCDPISSHATLYWYQQALGQGPEFLTYFNYEAQPDKSGLPSDRFSAERPEGSISTLTIQRTEQRDSAMYRCASSLGSGGPILFNEKLFFGSGTQLSVL.

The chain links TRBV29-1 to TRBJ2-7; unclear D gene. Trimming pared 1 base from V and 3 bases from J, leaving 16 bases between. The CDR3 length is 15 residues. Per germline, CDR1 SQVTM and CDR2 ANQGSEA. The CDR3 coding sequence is TGCAGCGTTGAAGGGCCGGGCGAATTTTTCTACGAGCAGTACTTC. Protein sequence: CSVEGPGEFFYEQYF.

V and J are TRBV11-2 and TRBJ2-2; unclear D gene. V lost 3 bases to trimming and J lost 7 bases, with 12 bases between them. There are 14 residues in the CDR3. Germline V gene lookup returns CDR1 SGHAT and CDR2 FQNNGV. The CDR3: CASSFRLANGELFF. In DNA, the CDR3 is TGTGCCAGCAGCTTCCGACTCGCGAACGGGGAGCTGTTTTTT.